This record concerns one T cell receptor (beta chain) sequence. The junction departs from germline at one end; a sequencing error may be responsible. This sample was included in a study of human T cells and chemical hapten exposure. Documented time point: pre-sensitization, week 0. As for treatment: therapeutic diphenylcyclopropenone sensitization with weekly scalp DPC. Germline CDR1 DFQATT, CDR2 SNEGSKA (reference sequence). This CDR3 is built from 17 residues. Each CDR3 protein gets one entry after TCRdb re-called the RACE reads with MiXCR. The sample lists more than 250,000 distinct CDR3 sequences, around 9.3% occurring once.

V gene TRBV20-1 combines with J gene TRBJ1-4; tentative D call: TRBD1 (5 bases). The sample in question was whole blood, obtained in connection with sensitization to the hapten diphenylcyclopropenone (DPC). The receptor was isolated from a woman in her 40s with alopecia areata. Some clones in this sample may be carry-over from other donors' samples. DNA for the CDR3: TGCAGTGCGAGAGGGGACGTAGCGCAACAGCCCGGGGAAAAACTGTTTTTT. The encoded protein is CSARGDVAQQPGEKLFF.